A selection of T cell receptor beta chains follows, all from one sample in a study of control samples from healthy donors and cancer patients. TCRdb's table, derived via immunoSEQ multiplex PCR, lists solely in-frame clones and lacks some. The sample lists just under 60,000 clones, around 90% occurring once. Sequenced input: PBMCs. These receptor sequences come from a man aged 35-49 years with colorectal cancer. Both conserved end residues are part of each CDR3. The D gene is left open where the match is weak. Clone size is stated in some rows and not others, as once, few, many or a class when expanded.

V gene	D gene	clone size	J gene	CDR3 protein	CDR3 DNA
TRBV4-1	TRBD1	-	TRBJ2-5	CASSQEGGWEETQYF	TGCGCCAGCAGCCAAGAAGGGGGCTGGGAGGAGACCCAGTACTTC
TRBV11-1	-	-	TRBJ2-7	CASSLGLGAGAYEQYF	TGTGCCAGCAGCTTAGGCCTAGGGGCAGGGGCCTACGAGCAGTACTTC
TRBV6-2/TRBV6-3	-	-	TRBJ2-7	CASSPFDQTSEQYF	TGTGCCAGCAGTCCATTCGACCAGACATCCGAGCAGTACTTC
TRBV7-6	-	-	TRBJ1-1	CASSLARGRKTEAFF	TGTGCCAGCAGCTTAGCACGGGGGCGCAAAACTGAAGCTTTCTTT
TRBV5-1	-	-	TRBJ1-2	CASSLDSAGGYTF	TGCGCCAGCAGCTTAGACTCCGCGGGCGGCTACACCTTC
TRBV3-1/TRBV3-2	-	-	TRBJ2-5	CASSQGAGASETQYF	TGTGCCAGCAGCCAAGGGGCGGGGGCTAGCGAGACCCAGTACTTC
TRBV5-6	-	-	TRBJ1-4	CASSSLTGTPTNEKLFF	TGTGCCAGCAGCTCACTAACCGGGACACCAACTAATGAAAAACTGTTTTTT
TRBV6-6	TRBD2	-	TRBJ2-5	CASSPGAGGKETQYF	TGTGCCAGCAGCCCAGGAGCGGGGGGAAAAGAGACCCAGTACTTC
TRBV19	-	-	TRBJ2-1	CASRGRGSNEQFF	TGTGCCAGTAGGGGGCGTGGGTCCAATGAGCAGTTCTTC
TRBV24-1	-	-	TRBJ1-2	CATSDLTNYGYTF	TGTGCCACCAGTGATTTGACCAACTATGGCTACACCTTC
TRBV7-9	-	few	TRBJ1-6	CASSLVVGSPLHF	TGTGCCAGCAGCTTAGTTGTCGGGTCACCCCTCCACTTT
TRBV6-2/TRBV6-3	-	-	TRBJ1-1	CASSFQNTEAFF	TGTGCCAGCAGTTTCCAGAACACTGAAGCTTTCTTT
TRBV7-2	-	-	TRBJ1-1	CASSPRGWKNTEAFF	TGTGCCAGCAGCCCTCGGGGTTGGAAAAACACTGAAGCTTTCTTT
TRBV3-1/TRBV3-2	-	once	TRBJ1-1	CASSQRGGTEAFF	TGTGCCAGCAGCCAACGGGGGGGGACTGAAGCTTTCTTT
TRBV3-1/TRBV3-2	-	few	TRBJ1-6	CASSRASVVLYNSPLHF	TGTGCCAGCAGCCGGGCGAGTGTCGTGCTGTATAATTCACCCCTCCACTTT
TRBV9	TRBD2	-	TRBJ2-1	CASSKGLAGGGEQFF	TGTGCCAGCAGCAAAGGACTAGCGGGGGGCGGTGAGCAGTTCTTC
TRBV9	-	-	TRBJ2-1	CASSAGSYNEQFF	TGTGCCAGCAGCGCCGGGAGCTACAATGAGCAGTTCTTC
TRBV3-1/TRBV3-2	-	-	TRBJ2-5	CASSYQETQYF	TGTGCCAGCAGCTATCAAGAGACCCAGTACTTC
TRBV3-1/TRBV3-2	TRBD1	-	TRBJ2-3	CASSQATTGGEYTDTQYF	TGTGCCAGCAGCCAAGCTACGACAGGGGGCGAATACACAGATACGCAGTATTTT
TRBV25-1	-	-	TRBJ1-4	CASSGIGKKLFF	TGTGCCAGCAGTGGAATTGGAAAAAAACTGTTTTTT
TRBV18	-	-	TRBJ2-1	CASSTLLGDEQFF	TGTGCCAGCTCAACCTTACTCGGGGATGAGCAGTTCTTC
TRBV6-5	TRBD1	-	TRBJ1-1	CASRMIRDRQAFF	TGTGCCAGCAGAATGATCCGGGACAGACAAGCTTTCTTT
TRBV19	TRBD1	-	TRBJ1-1	CASRDRANTEAFF	TGTGCCAGTCGTGACAGGGCGAACACTGAAGCTTTCTTT
TRBV24-1	-	-	TRBJ1-2	CATSEGANYGYTF	TGTGCCACCAGTGAGGGAGCTAACTATGGCTACACCTTC
TRBV7-3	-	once	TRBJ1-1	CASSLLAAAEAFF	TGTGCCAGCAGCTTACTGGCAGCAGCCGAAGCTTTCTTT
TRBV2	-	-	TRBJ1-5	CASSERGDSNQPQHF	TGTGCCAGCAGTGAACGAGGGGATAGCAATCAGCCCCAGCATTTT
TRBV7-2	-	-	TRBJ1-1	CASSLTGSNTEAFF	TGTGCCAGCAGCTTAACAGGGTCGAACACTGAAGCTTTCTTT
TRBV18	TRBD2	once	TRBJ2-7	CASSPDQRGSYEQYF	TGTGCCAGCTCACCAGACCAGCGGGGCTCCTACGAGCAGTACTTC
TRBV6-2/TRBV6-3	-	-	TRBJ1-3	CASSVGALGNTIYF	TGTGCCAGCAGTGTCGGAGCTCTTGGAAACACCATATATTTT
TRBV7-3	-	-	TRBJ1-5	CASSLFEGTNQPQHF	TGTGCCAGCAGCTTATTCGAAGGGACTAATCAGCCCCAGCATTTT